Here is one T cell receptor (beta chain) with its context. It lacks a known antigen. No quality values exist for individual bases; no much larger clone is one base distant. V is trimmed back by 6 bases and J by 5 bases, and the junction contains 11 bases that no gene match accounts for. Looking up the germline V gene yields CDR1 SQVTM and CDR2 ANQGSEA. The CDR3 contains 14 residues, cysteine and phenylalanine counted. This entry keeps only the CDR3 DNA: 42 bases, framed from base 1. Participants in the prospective study were enrolled through a virtual design, were aged about 18 to 100 years, and lived in some 24 United States geographic areas. In the prospective study, participants were assigned to cohorts based on the clinical history participants reported in a screening survey and a study questionnaire. Exposed participants were defined as having been in contact with someone with a PCR-confirmed or clinician-diagnosed COVID-19 case within 2 weeks of study entry. In the prospective study, whole blood, serum and a nasopharyngeal or oropharyngeal swab were collected from each participant by mobile phlebotomists. Prospective study participants could optionally give additional blood draws and questionnaires over a roughly 2-month period. Before DNA extraction, blood samples from the prospective study were shipped at room temperature or frozen.

This sample is drawn from a study of blood T cell repertoires in COVID-19 (dated by TCRdb to about 2020). General notes on the study: The collaborator samples originated in the United States, Italy and Spain and spanned the acute and convalescent phases of COVID-19. The prospective study material was composed of cDNA or gDNA derived from T cells, B-cell-depleted T cells, or PBMCs. The dataset comprised deeply sampled blood TCRbeta repertoires from subjects exposed to, actively infected with, or recovered from COVID-19. The repertoires were released in a freely available public database meant as a resource for research on the immune response to SARS-CoV-2. The samples were drawn from two sources: the first 160 participants of the ongoing ImmuneRACE study, and 1,200 or so subjects contributed by 6 global collaborators. Sample metadata almost always included a de-identified subject ID, COVID-19 status, age in years and sex. Where available, HLA class I and class II types were taken from metadata supplied by the sample provider and were not determined by assay-based typing.

Here is what the overall study found, with its caveats: Clinical and demographic metadata were provided uncurated, with the amount varying by source and participant.

TCRbeta CDR3 regions were amplified from genomic DNA using the immunoSEQ Assay, a bias-controlled multiplex PCR. As for the authors' bioinformatics: Nucleated cell counts per sample were estimated from amplification of reference gene primers within the assay. Sequence reads were collapsed and filtered to measure the absolute abundance of every unique TCRbeta CDR3 rearrangement. Productive Simpson clonality was computed per sample as the square root of Simpson's diversity index over productive rearrangements. Imported from immuneACCESS, the table was reduced by TCRdb to in-frame sequences with V and J called. These copies leave out some clones; in studies compared against another copy, an unresolved V gene accounts for under half, and the cause of the remainder is not known. Clonal size and the V and J genes are those of that table, whereas D and trimming came from the DNA. The sample yields hundreds of thousands of clones; approximately 83% were counted once. The top ten clonotypes cover roughly 5% of the sample.

The receptor's source is a woman aged 45 to 65 who had been exposed to COVID-19. The V and J genes are TRBV29-1 and TRBJ1-1, with TRBD1 identical over 8 junction bases. Sequenced sample: PBMCs or T cells enriched from blood (not recorded which). The sequenced DNA: TGCAGCGTATCCCGCTGGGACAGGCGGACTGAAGCTTTCTTT. This is translated as CSVSRWDRRTEAFF.